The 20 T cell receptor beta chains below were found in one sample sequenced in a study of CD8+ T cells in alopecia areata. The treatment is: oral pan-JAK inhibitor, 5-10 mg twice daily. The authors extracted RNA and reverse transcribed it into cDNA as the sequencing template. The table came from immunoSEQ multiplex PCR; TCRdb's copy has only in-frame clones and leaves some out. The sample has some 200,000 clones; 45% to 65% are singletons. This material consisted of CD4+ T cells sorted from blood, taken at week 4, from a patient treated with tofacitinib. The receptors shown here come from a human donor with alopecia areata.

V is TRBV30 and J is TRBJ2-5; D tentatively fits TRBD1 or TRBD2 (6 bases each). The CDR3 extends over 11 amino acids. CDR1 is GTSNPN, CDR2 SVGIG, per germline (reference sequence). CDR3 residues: CAGGDQETQYF. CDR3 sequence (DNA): TGTGCGGGGGGCGACCAAGAGACCCAGTACTTC.

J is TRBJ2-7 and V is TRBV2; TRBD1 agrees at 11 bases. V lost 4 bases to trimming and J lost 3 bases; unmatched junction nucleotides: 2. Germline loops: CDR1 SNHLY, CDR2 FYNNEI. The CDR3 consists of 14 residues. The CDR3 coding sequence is TGTGCCAGCAGTGTTGGGACAGGGGGCTACGAGCAGTACTTC. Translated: CASSVGTGGYEQYF.

This CDR3 reads CSVTRDRGSDGYTF. Here the CDR3 DNA reads TGCAGCGTCACAAGGGACAGGGGTAGCGATGGCTACACCTTC. V is TRBV29-1 and J is TRBJ1-2; 10 bases fit TRBD1. The germline V gene has CDR1 SQVTM and CDR2 ANQGSEA. The J segment lost 6 bases and the V segment lost 6 bases, leaving 10 bases of the junction unmatched. CDR3 length: 14 amino acids.

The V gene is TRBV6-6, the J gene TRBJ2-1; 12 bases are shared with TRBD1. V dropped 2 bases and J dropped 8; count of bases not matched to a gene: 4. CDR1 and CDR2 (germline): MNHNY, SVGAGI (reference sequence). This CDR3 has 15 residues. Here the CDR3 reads CASSYGTGGPHEQFF. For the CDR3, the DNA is TGTGCCAGCAGTTACGGGACAGGGGGCCCGCATGAGCAGTTCTTC.

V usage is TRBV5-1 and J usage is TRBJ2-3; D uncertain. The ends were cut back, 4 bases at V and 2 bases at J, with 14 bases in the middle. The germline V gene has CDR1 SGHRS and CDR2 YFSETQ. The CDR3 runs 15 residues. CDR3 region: CASSPPHADTDTQYF. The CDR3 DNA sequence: TGCGCCAGCAGCCCCCCCCACGCCGACACAGATACGCAGTATTTT.

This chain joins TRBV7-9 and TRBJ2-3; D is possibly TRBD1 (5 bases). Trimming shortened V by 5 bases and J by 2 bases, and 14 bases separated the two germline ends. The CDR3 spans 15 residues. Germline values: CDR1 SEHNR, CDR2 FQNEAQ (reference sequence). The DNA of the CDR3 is TGTGCCAGCAGCCTCAGACAGATAACCACAGATACGCAGTATTTT. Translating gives CASSLRQITTDTQYF. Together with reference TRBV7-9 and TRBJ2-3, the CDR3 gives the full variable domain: DTGVSQNPRHKITKRGQNVTFRCDPISEHNRLYWYRQTLGQGPEFLTYFQNEAQLEKSRLLSDRFSAERPKGSFSTLEIQRTEQGDSAMYLCASSLRQITTDTQYFGPGTRLTVL.

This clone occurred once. The CDR3 nucleotides are TGTGCCAGCAGCCCGACCCAACTTGTGAGCTACACCTTC. This translates into CASSPTQLVSYTF. V is TRBV13 and J is TRBJ1-2; D gene uncertain. V lost 5 bases, J lost 9 bases, and 16 bases lay in between. Germline V gene data show CDR1 as PRHDT and CDR2 as FYEKMQ (reference sequence). The CDR3 consists of 13 residues.

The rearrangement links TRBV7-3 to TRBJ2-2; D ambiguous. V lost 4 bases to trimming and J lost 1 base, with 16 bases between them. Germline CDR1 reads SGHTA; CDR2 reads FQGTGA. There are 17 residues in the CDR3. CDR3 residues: CASSYPLAGQNTGELFF. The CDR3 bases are TGTGCCAGCAGCTACCCCTTGGCAGGCCAGAACACCGGGGAGCTGTTTTTT.

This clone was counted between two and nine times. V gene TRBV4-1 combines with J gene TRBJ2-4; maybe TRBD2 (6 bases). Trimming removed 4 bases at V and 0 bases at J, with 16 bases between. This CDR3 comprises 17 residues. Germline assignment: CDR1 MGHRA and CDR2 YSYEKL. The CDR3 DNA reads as TGCGCCAGCAGCCCGTCGAGACTAGGACTAGCCAAAAACATTCAGTACTTC. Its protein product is CASSPSRLGLAKNIQYF.

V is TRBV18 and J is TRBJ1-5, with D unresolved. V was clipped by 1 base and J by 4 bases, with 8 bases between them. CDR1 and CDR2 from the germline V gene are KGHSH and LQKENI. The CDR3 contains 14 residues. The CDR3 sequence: CASSPLLGNQPQHF. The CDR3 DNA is TGTGCCAGCTCACCACTGCTGGGAAATCAGCCCCAGCATTTT.

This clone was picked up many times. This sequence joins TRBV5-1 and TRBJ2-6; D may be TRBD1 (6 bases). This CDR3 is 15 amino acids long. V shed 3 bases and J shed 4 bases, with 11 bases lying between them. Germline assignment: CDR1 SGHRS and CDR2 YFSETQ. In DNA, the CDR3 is TGCGCCAGCAGCTCCCGGACAGTAGGGGCCAACGTCCTGACTTTC. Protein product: CASSSRTVGANVLTF. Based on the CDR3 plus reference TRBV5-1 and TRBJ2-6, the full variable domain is KAGVTQTPRYLIKTRGQQVTLSCSPISGHRSVSWYQQTPGQGLQFLFEYFSETQRNKGNFPGRFSGRQFSNSRSEMNVSTLELGDSALYLCASSSRTVGANVLTFGAGSRLTVL.

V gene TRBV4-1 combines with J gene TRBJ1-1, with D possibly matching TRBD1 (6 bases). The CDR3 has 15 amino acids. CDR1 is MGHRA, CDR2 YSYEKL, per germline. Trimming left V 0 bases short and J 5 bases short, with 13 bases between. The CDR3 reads CASSQDRGARTEAFF. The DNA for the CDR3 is TGCGCCAGCAGCCAAGACCGGGGGGCGAGGACTGAAGCTTTCTTT.

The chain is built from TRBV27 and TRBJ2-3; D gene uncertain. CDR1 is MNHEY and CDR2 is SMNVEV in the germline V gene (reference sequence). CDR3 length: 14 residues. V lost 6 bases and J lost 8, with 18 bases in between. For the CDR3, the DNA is TGTGCCAGCAGCCTACAGCCCGGTGTGGGTACGCAGTATTTT. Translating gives CASSLQPGVGTQYF.

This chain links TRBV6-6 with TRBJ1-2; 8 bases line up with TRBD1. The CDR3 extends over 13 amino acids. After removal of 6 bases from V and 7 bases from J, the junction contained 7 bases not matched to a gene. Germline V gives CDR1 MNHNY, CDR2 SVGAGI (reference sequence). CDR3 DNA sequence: TGTGCCAGCAGCCCGACAGGGGTTGGTGGCTACACCTTC. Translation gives CASSPTGVGGYTF.

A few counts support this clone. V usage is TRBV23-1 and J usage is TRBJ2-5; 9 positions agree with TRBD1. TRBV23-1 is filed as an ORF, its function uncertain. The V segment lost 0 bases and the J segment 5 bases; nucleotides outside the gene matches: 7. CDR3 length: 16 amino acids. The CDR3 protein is CASSQSNRDREETQYF. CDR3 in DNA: TGCGCCAGCAGTCAATCGAATAGGGACAGGGAGGAGACCCAGTACTTC.

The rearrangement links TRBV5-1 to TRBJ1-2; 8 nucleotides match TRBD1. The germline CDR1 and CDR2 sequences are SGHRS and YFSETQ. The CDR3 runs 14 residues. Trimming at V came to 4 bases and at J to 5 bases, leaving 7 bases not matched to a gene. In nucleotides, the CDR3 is TGCGCCAGCAGCCAGGACAGGGCGATGTATGGCTACACCTTC. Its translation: CASSQDRAMYGYTF.

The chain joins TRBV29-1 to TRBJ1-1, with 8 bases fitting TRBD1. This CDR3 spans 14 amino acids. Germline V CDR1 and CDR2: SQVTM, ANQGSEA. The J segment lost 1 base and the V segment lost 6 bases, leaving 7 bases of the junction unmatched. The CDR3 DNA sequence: TGCAGCGTGGCGGACAGGGCGGCGAACACTGAAGCTTTCTTT. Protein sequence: CSVADRAANTEAFF.

The DNA of the CDR3 is TGTGCCAGCAGCTCAAAATCAATCTCCTACATGAACACTGAAGCTTTCTTT. It is translated as CASSSKSISYMNTEAFF. The V and J genes are TRBV5-6 and TRBJ1-1; no reliable D call. V was shortened by 3 bases and J by 0 bases, with 18 bases between the two germline ends. CDR1 SGHDT and CDR2 YYEEEE come from the germline V gene. The CDR3 has 17 amino acids.

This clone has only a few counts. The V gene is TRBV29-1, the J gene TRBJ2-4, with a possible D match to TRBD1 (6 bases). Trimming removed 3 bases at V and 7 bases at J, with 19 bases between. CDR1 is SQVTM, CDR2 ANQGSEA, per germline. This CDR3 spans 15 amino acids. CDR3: CSVDAGRPQGNIQYF. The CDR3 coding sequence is TGCAGCGTTGATGCCGGCAGGCCCCAGGGGAACATTCAGTACTTC.

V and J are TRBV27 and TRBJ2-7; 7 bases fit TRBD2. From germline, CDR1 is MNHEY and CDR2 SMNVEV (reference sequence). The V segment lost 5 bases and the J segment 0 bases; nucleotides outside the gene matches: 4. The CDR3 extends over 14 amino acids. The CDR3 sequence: CASSRDYYSYEQYF. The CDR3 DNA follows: TGTGCCAGCAGTAGGGACTACTACTCCTACGAGCAGTACTTC.